This T cell receptor (beta chain) was sequenced for a study of blood T cell repertoires in COVID-19. Across the whole study: From the United States, Italy and Spain came samples of acute and convalescent COVID-19. PBMCs, B-cell-depleted T cells, or T cells were the source of the cDNA or gDNA that made up the material.

This clone was seen only once. This CDR3 region has 13 residues. CDR1 is ENHRY and CDR2 is SYGVKD in the germline V gene. The V end was cut by 5 bases, the J end by 1 base, with 9 bases between. Source study methods: Reference gene primer amplification in the assay estimated nucleated cell counts. Libraries were prepared by immunoSEQ multiplex PCR; TCRdb keeps only in-frame clonotypes and omits some of them. For V, J and clone size, that table is used; D and trimming come from the DNA. The sample contains 150,000 to 200,000 clones, 80% to 90% of which appear only once. The rearrangement links TRBV10-3 to TRBJ2-7, with D uncertain. The sample was peripheral blood. This clonotype was sampled from an older woman with acute or convalescent COVID-19. This CDR3 reads CAISSGGSYEQYF. In DNA, the CDR3 is TGTGCCATCAGTAGTGGCGGATCCTACGAGCAGTACTTC.